A selection of T cell receptor beta chains follows, all from one sample in a study of high-grade serous ovarian cancer treatment subgroups. The protocol was immunoSEQ multiplex PCR, while the TCRdb copy is restricted to in-frame clones and leaves out a portion. Counted here are roughly 9,800 clones, approximately 70% occurring once; the ten biggest clones make up under 5%. The sequenced sample was tumor tissue. The receptors here all came from a human donor with high-grade serous ovarian cancer. Each CDR3 is given with its conserved first and last residue. A D gene is named only where the DNA matches it firmly. Clone size is given for some rows only: seen once, a few or many times, or a class if the clone is expanded.

abundance	v_gene	j_gene	d_gene	CDR3nt	CDR3aa
.	TRBV27	TRBJ2-7	TRBD2	TGTGCCAGCAGTTTGAAGACTAGCGGTTACGAGCAGTACTTC	CASSLKTSGYEQYF
.	TRBV4-1	TRBJ1-5	.	TGCGCCAGCAGCCAAGGTGTCAATCAGCCCCAGCATTTT	CASSQGVNQPQHF
.	TRBV19	TRBJ2-5	TRBD2	TGTGCCAGTAGTCCGGGACTAGCGGAGGCAGTAGAGACCCAGTACTTC	CASSPGLAEAVETQYF
few	TRBV27	TRBJ2-7	TRBD2	TGTGCCAGCAGTTTATTTCTAGCGGGGTCCTACGAGCAGTACTTC	CASSLFLAGSYEQYF
.	TRBV29-1	TRBJ1-1	.	TGCAGCGTACATCTGGGAAACCCTGAAGCTTTCTTT	CSVHLGNPEAFF
few	TRBV6-4	TRBJ2-2	.	TGTGCCAGCAGTGACCTCGAGAACACCGGGGAGCTGTTTTTT	CASSDLENTGELFF
once	TRBV10-3	TRBJ2-1	TRBD2	TGTGCCATCGGGACCCTAGCGGGAGGCTACAATGAGCAGTTCTTC	CAIGTLAGGYNEQFF
.	TRBV27	TRBJ2-7	TRBD1	TGTGCCAGCAGCTTTTCGACAGGGGGGGAATACGAGCAGTACTTC	CASSFSTGGEYEQYF
.	TRBV19	TRBJ1-1	TRBD1	TGTGCCAGCTACAGGGGTGTCACTGAAGCTTTCTTT	CASYRGVTEAFF
.	TRBV15	TRBJ2-4	.	TGTGCCACCCGGGGTTTAGCCAAAAACATTCAGTACTTC	CATRGLAKNIQYF
few	TRBV5-3	TRBJ1-1	.	TGTGCCAGCAATCCACAGGGGAACACTGAAGCTTTCTTT	CASNPQGNTEAFF
.	TRBV6-5	TRBJ1-1	.	TGTGCCAGCAAGGGCCGGGGGCTAGCCCCAAATGAAGCTTTCTTT	CASKGRGLAPNEAFF
few	TRBV30	TRBJ1-2	.	TGTGCCTACCGCGGCTATGGCTACACCTTC	CAYRGYGYTF
once	TRBV30	TRBJ1-6	.	TGTGCCGGCAGTGGGGAACCCCATTCACCCCTCCACTTT	CAGSGEPHSPLHF
.	TRBV9	TRBJ2-2	TRBD1	TGTGCCAGCAACCCACAGGGGGCCGGGGAGCCGTTTTTT	CASNPQGAGEPFF
.	TRBV19	TRBJ1-2	.	TGTGCCAGTAGCCCCTTGGCACCTAACTATGGCTACACCTTC	CASSPLAPNYGYTF
few	TRBV4-3	TRBJ1-5	.	TGCGCCAGCAGCCAAGATGGAAGGCAGCCCCAGCATTTT	CASSQDGRQPQHF
.	TRBV7-8	TRBJ2-3	.	TGTGCCAGCAGGTTTAGCACAGATACGCAGTATTTT	CASRFSTDTQYF
few	TRBV30	TRBJ1-5	.	TGTGCCTGGAGTGTCGACCAGACAAGGGCCCAGCATTTT	CAWSVDQTRAQHF
.	TRBV7-2	TRBJ1-2	TRBD1	TGTGCCAGCAGCAGGGACAGGGAATTCGGCTACACCTTC	CASSRDREFGYTF
.	TRBV11-3	TRBJ2-1	TRBD2	TGTGCCAGCAGCTTAGATGCACTAGCGGCAACGGGACACAATGAGCAGTTCTTC	CASSLDALAATGHNEQFF
.	TRBV7-6	TRBJ2-5	.	TGTGCCAGCAGCTTAGGGGGGGAGGCCCAGTACTTC	CASSLGGEAQYF
.	TRBV27	TRBJ1-1	.	TGTGCCAGCAGTTTCACCCGCAACACTGAAGCTTTCTTT	CASSFTRNTEAFF
.	TRBV7-3	TRBJ1-1	TRBD1	TGTGCCAGCAGCAGCTACAGGGGAGGGAACACTGAAGCTTTCTTT	CASSSYRGGNTEAFF
.	TRBV11-2	TRBJ2-1	TRBD2	TGTGCCAGCAGCCCGGGACTAGCGGGAGGGTACAATGAGCAGTTCTTC	CASSPGLAGGYNEQFF
few	TRBV9	TRBJ1-1	.	TGTGCCAGCAGCGTAGGGTCCAGGGGCACTGAAGCTTTCTTT	CASSVGSRGTEAFF
once	TRBV9	TRBJ2-3	.	TGTGCCAGCAGCGTCGACGGGGACATCTCAGATACGCAGTATTTT	CASSVDGDISDTQYF
.	TRBV5-4	TRBJ2-7	.	TGTGCCAGCAGCTCCCCCGAGGGGTCCTACGAGCAGTACTTC	CASSSPEGSYEQYF
.	TRBV11-3	TRBJ1-5	.	TGTGCCAGCAGCTTTGTTTCTGCCCTATCGACCCGGCGGAGCAATCAGCCCCAGCATTTT	CASSFVSALSTRRSNQPQHF
.	TRBV4-2	TRBJ2-7	.	TGTGCCAGCAGCCGAGCCGGCCCCCAGATCGGCTTATACGAGCAGTACTTC	CASSRAGPQIGLYEQYF
few	TRBV4-2	TRBJ1-4	.	TGTGCCAGCAGCCCCCCTATGAGTAATGAAAAACTGTTTTTT	CASSPPMSNEKLFF
once	TRBV7-2	TRBJ2-5	.	TGTGCCAGCAGCCTCACAGGGGGGGTAGAGACCCAGTACTTC	CASSLTGGVETQYF
large	TRBV7-3	TRBJ1-1	TRBD1	TGTGCCAGCAGCCCCAGACAGGGGAGGGAAGCTTTCTTT	CASSPRQGREAFF
.	TRBV7-3	TRBJ2-1	.	TGTGCCAGCAGCTTAACGCCGGGGGGCCATGAGCAGTTCTTC	CASSLTPGGHEQFF
.	TRBV5-4	TRBJ1-1	.	TGTGCCAGCAGCTACTACCCAGGGACAATGAACACTGAAGCTTTCTTT	CASSYYPGTMNTEAFF
.	TRBV6-5	TRBJ1-1	TRBD1	TGTGCCAGCGGAGCCCGACAGGGGACTGAAGCTTTCTTT	CASGARQGTEAFF
.	TRBV10-3	TRBJ1-1	TRBD1	TGTGCCATCAGTCTGGGACAGGGGAGCACTGAAGCTTTCTTT	CAISLGQGSTEAFF
.	TRBV19	TRBJ1-1	.	TGTGCCAGTCGGACGGGGACGGTTGAAGCTTTCTTT	CASRTGTVEAFF
few	TRBV2	TRBJ1-1	.	TGTGCCAGCAGTGCAGAAGGGAACACTGAAGCTTTCTTT	CASSAEGNTEAFF
.	TRBV20-1	TRBJ2-2	.	TGCAGTGCTCCAGGATTCGGGGAGCTGTTTTTT	CSAPGFGELFF
.	TRBV19	TRBJ2-7	TRBD1	TGTGCCAGTAGTATACGACAGGGGACCTACGAGCAGTACTTC	CASSIRQGTYEQYF
.	TRBV7-3	TRBJ2-2	TRBD2	TGTGCCAGCAGCGCGGGGACTAGCGGGAGGGGGAACACCGGGGAGCTGTTTTTT	CASSAGTSGRGNTGELFF
.	TRBV27	TRBJ1-2	.	TGTGCCAGCACCTCCATGGGGGGGCACTTTGGCTACACCTTC	CASTSMGGHFGYTF
.	TRBV10-1	TRBJ2-7	.	TGCGCCAGCAGCCGAGATGATAATGAGATGGGGGTCATCTACGAGCAGTACTTC	CASSRDDNEMGVIYEQYF
few	TRBV29-1	TRBJ1-2	.	TGCAGCGCCACCGACCATTATGGCTACACCTTC	CSATDHYGYTF
.	TRBV7-2	TRBJ2-3	.	TGTGCCAGCAGCCCACGACCGGGGCGGACTCACACAGATACGCAGTATTTT	CASSPRPGRTHTDTQYF
.	TRBV7-7	TRBJ2-5	TRBD2	TGTGCTAGCAGCTTACTCGGGCTAGCGGGAGGGCCAGAGACCCAGTACTTC	CASSLLGLAGGPETQYF
.	TRBV5-8	TRBJ1-2	.	TGTGCCAGCAGCTTGCGGGGGGTAGACTATGGCTACACCTTC	CASSLRGVDYGYTF
.	TRBV5-4	TRBJ1-4	TRBD1	TGTGCCAGCTCAACCGGGACAGGGGGCCCTTATGAAAAACTGTTTTTT	CASSTGTGGPYEKLFF
few	TRBV5-6	TRBJ1-3	.	TGTGCCAGCAGCTTGAGGGGTGAGGCTGGAAACACCATATATTTT	CASSLRGEAGNTIYF
.	TRBV7-9	TRBJ2-5	TRBD1	TGTGCCAGCAGCCAGCGCCCGGGACAGGGGGGGTCGGAGACCCAGTACTTC	CASSQRPGQGGSETQYF
.	TRBV19	TRBJ2-5	.	TGTGCCAGTAGTATGCGGGATTCCCAAGAGACCCAGTACTTC	CASSMRDSQETQYF
.	TRBV5-5	TRBJ2-7	.	TGTGCCAGCAGCCTTGACCCGCACTCCTACGAGCAGTACTTC	CASSLDPHSYEQYF